This T cell receptor (beta chain) was recovered during a study of T cells in Graves' hyperthyroidism and ophthalmopathy. It was RNA transcripts that yielded the amplified TCR beta CDR3 regions. Initially, a first-round RT-PCR of the TCR CDR3 employed the HTBI primer set. TCRdb called the multiplex PCR reads again in MiXCR, with one record for every CDR3 protein. The data show about 640,000 distinct CDR3 sequences, just under 45% seen once. Findings of the study overall: Appearing also in blood were most of the thyroid clonotypes expanded above 0.001.

CDR1 ENHRY and CDR2 SYGVKD come from the germline V gene. Trimming removed 10 bases from V and 5 bases from J; junction bases left unmatched: 8. The CDR3 consists of 13 residues. For the diagnoses, clinical symptoms, serum thyroxine and TRAb, thyroid ultrasound and orbital computed tomography were used. In its sample, this clonotype was seen a few times. Antigen: not known. The clonotype originates from an adult man with Graves' disease, either hyperthyroidism or ophthalmopathy (not recorded which). Source material: peripheral blood or thyroid tissue (not recorded which). The chain has TRBV10-3 and TRBJ1-1, with 9 nucleotides matching TRBD1. CDR3 nucleotide sequence: TGTGCCACCTCGGGACAGGGTCTTACTGAAGCTTTCTTT. Translated, it gives CATSGQGLTEAFF.